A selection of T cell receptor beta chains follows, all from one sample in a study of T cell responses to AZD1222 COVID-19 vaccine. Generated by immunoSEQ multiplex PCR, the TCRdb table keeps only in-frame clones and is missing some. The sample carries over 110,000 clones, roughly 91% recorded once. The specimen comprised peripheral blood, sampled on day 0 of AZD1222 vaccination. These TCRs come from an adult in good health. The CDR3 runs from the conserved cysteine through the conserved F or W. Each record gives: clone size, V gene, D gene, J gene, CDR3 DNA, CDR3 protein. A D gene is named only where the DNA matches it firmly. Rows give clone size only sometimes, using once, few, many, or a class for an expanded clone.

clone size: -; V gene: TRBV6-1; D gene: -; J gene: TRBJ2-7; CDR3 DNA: TGTGCCAGCAGTGAACGTGGACCGTCCTACGAGCAGTACTTC; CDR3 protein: CASSERGPSYEQYF
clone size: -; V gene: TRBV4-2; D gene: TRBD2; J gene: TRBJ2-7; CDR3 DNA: TGTGCCAGCAGCCCCCTCCTTGGGACTAGCACCTACGAGCAGTACTTC; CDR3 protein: CASSPLLGTSTYEQYF
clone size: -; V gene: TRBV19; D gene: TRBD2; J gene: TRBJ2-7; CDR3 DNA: TGTGCCAGTAGTACGCGGACTAGCGGGAGCTACGAGCAGTACTTC; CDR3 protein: CASSTRTSGSYEQYF
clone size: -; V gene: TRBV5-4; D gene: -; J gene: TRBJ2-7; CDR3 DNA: TGTGCCACCGCGGGCCCCGCCCCTTACGAGCAGTACTTC; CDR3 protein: CATAGPAPYEQYF
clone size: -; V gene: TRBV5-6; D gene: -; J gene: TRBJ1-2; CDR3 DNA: TGTGCCAGCAGCTTGGGGCAAAGGAGCTATGGCTACACCTTC; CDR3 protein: CASSLGQRSYGYTF
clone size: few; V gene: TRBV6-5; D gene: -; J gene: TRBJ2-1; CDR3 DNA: TGTGCCAGCACTCGAGGCCTTAGCTCCTACAATGAGCAGTTCTTC; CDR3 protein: CASTRGLSSYNEQFF
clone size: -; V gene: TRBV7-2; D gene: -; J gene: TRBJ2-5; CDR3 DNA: TGTGCCAGCAGCTTAAATTCATGGCGAGGAACAGAGACCCAGTACTTC; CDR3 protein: CASSLNSWRGTETQYF
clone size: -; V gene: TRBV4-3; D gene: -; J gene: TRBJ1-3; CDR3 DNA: TGCGCCAGCAGCCCTGGCCAGGCTTCTGGAAACACCATATATTTT; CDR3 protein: CASSPGQASGNTIYF
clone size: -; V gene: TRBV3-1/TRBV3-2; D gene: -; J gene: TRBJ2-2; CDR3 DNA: TGTGCCAGCAGCCAAGATGGGGGGCACACCGGGGAGCTGTTTTTT; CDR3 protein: CASSQDGGHTGELFF
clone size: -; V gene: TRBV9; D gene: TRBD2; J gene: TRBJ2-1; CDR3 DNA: TGTGCCAGCAGCGCCGGACTAGCGTCCTACAATGAGCAGTTCTTC; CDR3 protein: CASSAGLASYNEQFF
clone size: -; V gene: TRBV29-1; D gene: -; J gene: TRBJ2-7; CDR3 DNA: TGCAGCGTTGAAGGGGGGGACAACTCCTACGAGCAGTACTTC; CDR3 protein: CSVEGGDNSYEQYF
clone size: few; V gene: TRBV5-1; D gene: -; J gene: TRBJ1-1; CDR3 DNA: TGCGCCAGCACCTACCTACCTGGGGTGAACACTGAAGCTTTCTTT; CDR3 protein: CASTYLPGVNTEAFF
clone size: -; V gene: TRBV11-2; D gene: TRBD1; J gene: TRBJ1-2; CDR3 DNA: TGTGCCAGCAGCCAACTTAAGGACAGGGGAGGGGATCGGGGCTACACCTTC; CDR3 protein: CASSQLKDRGGDRGYTF
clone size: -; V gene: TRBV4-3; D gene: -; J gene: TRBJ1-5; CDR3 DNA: TGCGCCAGCAGCCAAGAGCGAGGGCAGCCCCAGCATTTT; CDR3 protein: CASSQERGQPQHF
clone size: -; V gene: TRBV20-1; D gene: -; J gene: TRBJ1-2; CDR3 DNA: TGCAGTGCTAGAAGGGACTCAGGCTACACCTTC; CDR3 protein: CSARRDSGYTF
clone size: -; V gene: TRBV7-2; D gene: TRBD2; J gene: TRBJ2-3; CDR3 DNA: TGTGCCAGCAGCAAGCGGGACACAGATACGCAGTATTTT; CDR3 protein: CASSKRDTDTQYF
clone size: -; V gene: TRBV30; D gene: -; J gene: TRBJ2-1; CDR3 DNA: TGTGCCTGGAGTTCACCCCCAAATGAGCAGTTCTTC; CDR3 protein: CAWSSPPNEQFF
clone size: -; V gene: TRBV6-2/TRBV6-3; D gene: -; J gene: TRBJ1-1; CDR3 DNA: TGTGCCAGCAGATACACCTATAGGGGCGGAGGGGGTGAAGCTTTCTTT; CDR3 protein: CASRYTYRGGGGEAFF
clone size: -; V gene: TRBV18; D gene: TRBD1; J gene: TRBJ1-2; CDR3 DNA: TGTGCCAGCTCACCACCGGGACAGAGTAACTATGGCTACACCTTC; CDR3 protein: CASSPPGQSNYGYTF
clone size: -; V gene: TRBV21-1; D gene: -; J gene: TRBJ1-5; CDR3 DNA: TGTGCCAGCAGCCCGGGACAGGGCCTGTATAGCAATCAGCCCCAGCATTTT; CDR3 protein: CASSPGQGLYSNQPQHF
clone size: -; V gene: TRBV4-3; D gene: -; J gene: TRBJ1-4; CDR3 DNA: TGCGCCAGCAGCCAGCCTGGGCGGGCGAATGAAAAACTGTTTTTT; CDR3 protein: CASSQPGRANEKLFF
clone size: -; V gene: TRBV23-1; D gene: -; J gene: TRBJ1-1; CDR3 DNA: TGCGCCAGCAGTCATATCATTAGGACAACACCTTGGAACACTGAAGCTTTCTTT; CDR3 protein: CASSHIIRTTPWNTEAFF
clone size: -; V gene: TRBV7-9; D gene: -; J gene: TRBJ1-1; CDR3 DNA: TGTGCCAGCAGCCGGACCTATTCTGAAGCTTTCTTT; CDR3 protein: CASSRTYSEAFF
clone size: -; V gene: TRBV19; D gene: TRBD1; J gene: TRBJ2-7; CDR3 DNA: TGTGCCAGTAGGCAGATGGACAGGGGGGCCTACGAGCAGTACTTC; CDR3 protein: CASRQMDRGAYEQYF
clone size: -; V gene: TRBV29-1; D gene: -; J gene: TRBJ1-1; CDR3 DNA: TGCAGCGTTCGGGATGTGGAAGCTTTCTTT; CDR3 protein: CSVRDVEAFF
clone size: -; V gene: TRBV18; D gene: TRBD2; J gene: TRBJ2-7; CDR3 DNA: TGTGCCAGCTCACCGACCGGGGGGTACGAGCAGTACTTC; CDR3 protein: CASSPTGGYEQYF
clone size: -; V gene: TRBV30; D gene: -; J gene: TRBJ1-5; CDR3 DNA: TGTGCCTGGAGTGTAAAGTCAAAACGACAGCCCCAGCATTTT; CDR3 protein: CAWSVKSKRQPQHF
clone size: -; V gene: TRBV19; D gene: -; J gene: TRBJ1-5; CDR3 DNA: TGTGCCAGTAGTATCCGTTCGGGGGCCGATCAGCCCCAGCATTTT; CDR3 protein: CASSIRSGADQPQHF
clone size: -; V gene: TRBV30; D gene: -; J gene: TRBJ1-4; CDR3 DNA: TGTGCCTGGAGTCCTCACTCGGGGATAACTAATGAAAAACTGTTTTTT; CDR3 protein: CAWSPHSGITNEKLFF
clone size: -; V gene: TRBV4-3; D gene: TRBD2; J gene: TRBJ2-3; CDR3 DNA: TGCGCCAGCAGCCAGTTTGCGGGAGGTCGAGGGGATACGCAGTATTTT; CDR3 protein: CASSQFAGGRGDTQYF
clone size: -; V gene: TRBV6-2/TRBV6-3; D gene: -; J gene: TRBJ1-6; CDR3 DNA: TGTGCCAGCAACCCAGACAGAGGGAATTCACCCCTCCACTTT; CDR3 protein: CASNPDRGNSPLHF
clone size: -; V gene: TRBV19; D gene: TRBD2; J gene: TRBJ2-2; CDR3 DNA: TGTGCCAGTAGTTTCAGCGGACTAGCGGGAGCCGTGAACACCGGGGAGCTGTTTTTT; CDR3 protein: CASSFSGLAGAVNTGELFF
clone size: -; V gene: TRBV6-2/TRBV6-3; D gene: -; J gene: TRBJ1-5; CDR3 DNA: TGTGCCAGCAGCCCCACAGTGGGTAATCAGCCCCAGCATTTT; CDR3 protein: CASSPTVGNQPQHF
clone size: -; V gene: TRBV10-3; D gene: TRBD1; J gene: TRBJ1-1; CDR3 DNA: TGTGCCATCAGGACAGGGGATAGGAACACTGAAGCTTTCTTT; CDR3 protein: CAIRTGDRNTEAFF
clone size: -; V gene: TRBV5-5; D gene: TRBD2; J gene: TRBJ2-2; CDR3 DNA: TGTGCCAGCAGCTTGGTGGGAGGGACGAACACCGGGGAGCTGTTTTTT; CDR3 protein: CASSLVGGTNTGELFF
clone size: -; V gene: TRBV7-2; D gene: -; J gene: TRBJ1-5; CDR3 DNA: TGTGCCAGCAGCCCCGGTCCAGGGGCGACCCAGCCCCAGCATTTT; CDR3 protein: CASSPGPGATQPQHF
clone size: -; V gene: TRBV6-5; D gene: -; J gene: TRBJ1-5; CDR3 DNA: TGTGCCAGCAGACCCGGGACGGCCTTGGAGCCCCAGCATTTT; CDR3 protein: CASRPGTALEPQHF
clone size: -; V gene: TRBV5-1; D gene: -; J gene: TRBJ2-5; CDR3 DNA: TGCGCCAGCAGCTTGGACAGGCCAGGCGCCATGGAGTACTTC; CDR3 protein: CASSLDRPGAMEYF
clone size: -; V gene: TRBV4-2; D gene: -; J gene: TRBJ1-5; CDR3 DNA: TGTGCCAGCAGCCAAGATGTCGGGGGCTCGGGGAAACCCCAGCATTTT; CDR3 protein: CASSQDVGGSGKPQHF
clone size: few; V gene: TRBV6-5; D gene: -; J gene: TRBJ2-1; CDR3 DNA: TGTGCCAGCAGTTACTCGATGGCAGGGGTGGGTGAGCAGTTCTTC; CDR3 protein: CASSYSMAGVGEQFF
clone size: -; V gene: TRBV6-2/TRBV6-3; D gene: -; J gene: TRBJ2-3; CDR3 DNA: TGTGCCAGCAGTTACTCCCTTCCGGATACGCAGTATTTT; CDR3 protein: CASSYSLPDTQYF
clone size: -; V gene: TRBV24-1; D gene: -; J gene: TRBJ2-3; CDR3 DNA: TGTGCCACCAGTGACTCCTGGACAGATACGCAGTATTTT; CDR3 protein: CATSDSWTDTQYF
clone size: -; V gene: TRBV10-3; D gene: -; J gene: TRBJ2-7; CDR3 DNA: TGTGCCATCAGCTCGGCCCTCTCCTACGAGCAGTACTTC; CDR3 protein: CAISSALSYEQYF
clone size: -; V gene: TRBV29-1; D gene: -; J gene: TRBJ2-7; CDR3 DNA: TGCAGCGCCTCAAGGTCCTACGAGCAGTACTTC; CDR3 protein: CSASRSYEQYF
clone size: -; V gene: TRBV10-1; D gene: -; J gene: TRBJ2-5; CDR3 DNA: TGCGCCAGCAGTGAGGGGGGCCAAGAGACCCAGTACTTC; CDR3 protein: CASSEGGQETQYF
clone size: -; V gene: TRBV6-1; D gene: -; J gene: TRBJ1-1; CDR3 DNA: TGTGCCAGCTTCAACGGGGGGGGCAACACTGAAGCTTTCTTT; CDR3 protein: CASFNGGGNTEAFF
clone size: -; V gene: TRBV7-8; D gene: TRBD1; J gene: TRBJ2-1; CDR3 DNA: TGTGCCAGCAGCCCAGGGACAGCGATACACAATGAGCAGTTCTTC; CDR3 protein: CASSPGTAIHNEQFF
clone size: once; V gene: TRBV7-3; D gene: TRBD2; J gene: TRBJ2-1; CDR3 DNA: TGTGCCAGCAGCTTAACGGGAGGGAGCTCCTACAATGAGCAGTTCTTC; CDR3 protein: CASSLTGGSSYNEQFF
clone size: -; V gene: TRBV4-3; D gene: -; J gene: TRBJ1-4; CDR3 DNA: TGCGCCAGCAGCCAAGACCCGGCAGGGGCAACTAATGAAAAACTGTTTTTT; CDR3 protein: CASSQDPAGATNEKLFF
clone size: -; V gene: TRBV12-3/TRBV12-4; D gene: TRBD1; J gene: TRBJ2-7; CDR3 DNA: TGTGCCAGCACCCGGGACAGGGACGAGCAGTACTTC; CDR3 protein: CASTRDRDEQYF
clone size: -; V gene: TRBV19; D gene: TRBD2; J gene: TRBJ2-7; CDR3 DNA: TGTGCCAGTAGCCCTACAGGGAGCGGGGGTGCGTACGAGCAGTACTTC; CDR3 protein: CASSPTGSGGAYEQYF
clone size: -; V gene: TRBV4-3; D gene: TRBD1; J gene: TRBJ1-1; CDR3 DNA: TGCGCCAGCAGCCAAGATGGGGACAGGGCGAGAGACACTGAAGCTTTCTTT; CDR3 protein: CASSQDGDRARDTEAFF
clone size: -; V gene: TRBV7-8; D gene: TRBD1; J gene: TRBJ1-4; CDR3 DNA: TGTGCCAGCAGGAGGACAGGGCGTGAAAAACTGTTTTTT; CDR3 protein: CASRRTGREKLFF
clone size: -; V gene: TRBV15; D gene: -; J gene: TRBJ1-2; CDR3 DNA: TGTGCCACCAGCGGAGGCGGGGGAGGCTACGGCTACACCTTC; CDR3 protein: CATSGGGGGYGYTF
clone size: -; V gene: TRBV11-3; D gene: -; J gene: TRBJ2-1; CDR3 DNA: TGTGCCAGCAGCTTAGGCCGGGAATCGGATAGCTCCTACAATGAGCAGTTCTTC; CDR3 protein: CASSLGRESDSSYNEQFF
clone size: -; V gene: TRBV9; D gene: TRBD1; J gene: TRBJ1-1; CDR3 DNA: TGTGCCAGCAGCCCACTCCAGGGGGCGCGGGCTGAAGCTTTCTTT; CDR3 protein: CASSPLQGARAEAFF
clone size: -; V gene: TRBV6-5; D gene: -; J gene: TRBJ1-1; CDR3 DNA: TGTGCCAGCAGGGACAGATACACTGAAGCTTTCTTT; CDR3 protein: CASRDRYTEAFF
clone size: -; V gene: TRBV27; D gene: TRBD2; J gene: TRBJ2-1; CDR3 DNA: TGTGCCAGCAGTTTAGGAGATGGGGGAGGGCCTAAGAATGAGCAGTTCTTC; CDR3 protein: CASSLGDGGGPKNEQFF
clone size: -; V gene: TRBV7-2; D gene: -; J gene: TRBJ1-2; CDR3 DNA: TGTGCCAGCAGCCAAGGCGGGAACTATGGCTACACCTTC; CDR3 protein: CASSQGGNYGYTF